This TCR beta chain was captured in a study of T cell repertoires in cytomegalovirus infection. Overall study context: TCR beta signatures that were public indicated CMV infection and matching HLA type.

TCRdb redid the calling of the reads with MiXCR, one entry per CDR3 protein. The table includes some 920,000 distinct CDR3 sequences, about a third detected once. The CDR3 sequence is 15 residues long. V lost 4 bases and J 1 base, leaving 14 bases between the germline ends. Germline V gene lookup returns CDR1 SEHNR and CDR2 FQNEAQ (reference sequence). Study outcomes and limitations: Ex vivo, HLA-C-restricted CMV-specific TCR beta clonotypes prevailed over the rest of the response.

With regard to this clonotype: The target antigen is unknown.

This TCR was sampled from a human donor in good health (CMV status not recorded). Some clones in this sample may be carry-over from other donors' samples. The sample consisted of cultured CD8+ T cells from PBMCs, taken from culture after CMV antigen stimulation. This chain links TRBV7-9 with TRBJ2-7, with D tentatively TRBD2 (6 bases). In DNA form, the CDR3 reads TGTGCCAGCAGCTCCCCCTTGGCGGGGTCCTACGAGCAGTACTTC. It codes for CASSSPLAGSYEQYF.